The 26 T cell receptor beta chains reported below all come from one sample, sequenced in a study of T cell changes during pregnancy in multiple sclerosis. The data were produced by immunoSEQ multiplex PCR, yet TCRdb's version contains in-frame clones alone and is incomplete. In the table there are tens of thousands of clones, 88% of which are singletons. Sample: CD8+ T cells from peripheral blood mononuclear cells, taken after pregnancy. Source of these receptors: a female donor in good health, enrolled as a control in a pregnancy study.

The V gene is TRBV29-1, the J gene TRBJ2-2; a possible D gene is TRBD1 (8 bases). The CDR3 totals 15 residues. V dropped 3 bases and J dropped 7 bases, with 18 bases sitting between them. Germline V gene data show CDR1 as SQVTM and CDR2 as ANQGSEA. The CDR3 spells CSVDGGTGRLGELFF. In DNA form, the CDR3 reads TGCAGCGTTGACGGGGGGACAGGTCGGCTCGGGGAGCTGTTTTTT.

The chain links TRBV4-1 to TRBJ2-1; the match to TRBD2 covers 12 bases. CDR3 length equals 21 residues. J lost 0 bases, V lost 1 base, and 13 bases had no gene match. Germline CDR1 and CDR2: MGHRA and YSYEKL. CDR3 amino acids: CASSQVGYLLAGGASYNEQFF. CDR3 nucleotide sequence: TGCGCCAGCAGCCAAGTCGGGTATCTACTAGCGGGGGGTGCCTCCTACAATGAGCAGTTCTTC.

This clone was counted only a few times. The V gene is TRBV7-9, the J gene TRBJ2-2; D not resolved. This CDR3 region has 14 residues. V was trimmed by 4 bases and J by 4 bases, leaving 10 bases between them. Germline CDR1 reads SEHNR; CDR2 reads FQNEAQ (reference sequence). The CDR3 bases are TGTGCCAGCAGCTCGGTTTCGGGCACCGGGGAGCTGTTTTTT. Translated: CASSSVSGTGELFF.

The CDR3 bases are TGCGCCAGCAGCCCGACCGGCGGGGAGGGTTCACCCCTCCACTTT. It codes for CASSPTGGEGSPLHF. This sequence joins TRBV5-1 and TRBJ1-6; D is uncertain. This CDR3 contains 15 residues. Between the trimmed V and J ends, which lost 4 bases and 9 bases, there was a span of 17 bases. Germline values: CDR1 SGHRS, CDR2 YFSETQ.

CDR3 in DNA: TGTGCCAGCAGCTTAGCGGGTACCGGGGAGCTGTTTTTT. It encodes CASSLAGTGELFF. The rearrangement uses TRBV7-3 and TRBJ2-2, with a tentative D call TRBD2 (5 bases). Germline values: CDR1 SGHTA, CDR2 FQGTGA. CDR3 size: 13 residues. Between the trimmed V and J ends, which lost 2 bases and 5 bases, there was a span of 6 bases.

This chain connects TRBV30 to TRBJ1-2; 7 bases fit TRBD1. Germline CDR1 and CDR2: GTSNPN and SVGIG (reference sequence). The CDR3 loop spans 12 amino acids. V lost 6 bases to trimming and J lost 6 bases; unmatched junction nucleotides: 7. The CDR3 spells CACVRDSNGYTF. CDR3 sequence (DNA): TGTGCCTGTGTCCGGGACAGTAATGGCTACACCTTC.

The chain couples TRBV27 to TRBJ2-7; 7 bases map to TRBD2. The J segment lost 0 bases and the V segment lost 2 bases, leaving 10 bases of the junction unmatched. Per germline, CDR1 MNHEY and CDR2 SMNVEV (reference sequence). CDR3 length equals 17 residues. CDR3 nucleotides: TGTGCCAGCAGTTTACGCCCGGCGGGGGAAACCTCCTACGAGCAGTACTTC. Residues: CASSLRPAGETSYEQYF.

In this sample, this clone turned up once. V is TRBV27 and J is TRBJ1-1; 7 bases line up with TRBD1. CDR3 length: 15 amino acids. Germline assignment: CDR1 MNHEY and CDR2 SMNVEV (reference sequence). With V trimmed by 5 bases and J by 3 bases, 9 bases remained unmatched. The CDR3 nucleotides are TGTGCCAGCAGTCCCCCCTCGGGACAGTACACTGAAGCTTTCTTT. As protein: CASSPPSGQYTEAFF.

For the CDR3, the DNA is TGCAGCGTCCTAGCGGGGGGCCTCACAGATACGCAGTATTTT. Translated: CSVLAGGLTDTQYF. This chain connects TRBV29-1 to TRBJ2-3; TRBD2 matches at 11 bases. Germline-derived CDR1 and CDR2 are SQVTM and ANQGSEA. CDR3 length equals 14 residues. V was clipped by 6 bases and J by 2 bases; unmatched bases: 4.

V is TRBV21-1 and J is TRBJ2-4; no DNA check was done on the table's D call, TRBD1. TRBV21-1 is a pseudogene locus. The CDR3 consists of 15 residues. CDR3 DNA: TGTGCCAGCAGCACACACAAGGGGACCAAAAACATTCAGTACTTC. Its translation: CASSTHKGTKNIQYF.

The chain combines TRBV7-9 with TRBJ1-1; 8 bases are a match to TRBD1. V lost 1 base, J lost 2 bases, and 3 bases stayed unmatched. CDR3 length: 15 residues. Per germline, CDR1 SEHNR and CDR2 FQNEAQ (reference sequence). The CDR3 DNA reads TGTGCCAGCAGCTTAGAGACAGGGGTAAACACTGAAGCTTTCTTT. Protein product: CASSLETGVNTEAFF.

The rearrangement joins TRBV18 to TRBJ2-2; 9 positions agree with TRBD2. V gave up 4 bases and J gave up 3 bases; unmatched junction bases: 6. In germline, CDR1 is KGHSH, CDR2 LQKENI. This CDR3 spans 16 amino acids. CDR3 region: CASSRTSEAYTGELFF. The CDR3 region has the DNA TGTGCCAGCTCACGGACTAGCGAGGCATACACCGGGGAGCTGTTTTTT.

This chain connects TRBV28 to TRBJ2-5; TRBD2 might be the D (6 bases). The germline V and J ends were trimmed by 5 bases and 5 bases, with 15 bases remaining between them. This CDR3 comprises 14 residues. Looked up from germline, CDR1 is MDHEN and CDR2 is SYDVKM. CDR3 amino acids: CASSGGLRRETQYF. CDR3 bases: TGTGCCAGCAGTGGAGGACTAAGAAGGGAGACCCAGTACTTC.

The J gene is TRBJ2-1, the V gene TRBV9; D is possibly TRBD1 (5 bases). Trimming took off 3 bases at V and 6 bases at J, with 7 bases between the two ends. CDR3 length: 12 amino acids. Germline assignment: CDR1 SGDLS and CDR2 YYNGEE. The CDR3 protein is CASSGGSNEQFF. The CDR3 nucleotides read TGTGCCAGCAGCGGGGGCTCCAATGAGCAGTTCTTC.

The chain recombines TRBV4-3 with TRBJ1-4; 8 nucleotides match TRBD1. Germline CDR1 LGHNA, CDR2 YSLEER. Losses at the gene ends were 0 bases for V and 8 bases for J; bases not matched to a gene: 11. The CDR3 spans 17 residues. The CDR3 nucleotides read TGCGCCAGCAGCCAAGATCTGGGGACAGGTGGGGGGGAAAAACTGTTTTTT. This sequence encodes CASSQDLGTGGGEKLFF.

This sequence joins TRBV5-6 and TRBJ2-7; D uncertain. CDR1 and CDR2 (germline): SGHDT, YYEEEE. The germline V and J ends were trimmed by 5 bases and 8 bases, with 11 bases remaining between them. The length of the CDR3 is 11 residues. CDR3 protein: CASSISQKQYF. The CDR3 region has the DNA TGTGCCAGCAGTATATCACAGAAGCAGTACTTC.

The chain is built from TRBV5-1 and TRBJ2-7, with 11 nucleotides matching TRBD1. J was trimmed by 1 base and V by 5 bases; bases with no gene match: 2. CDR3 length: 14 residues. Germline V lookup: CDR1 SGHRS, CDR2 YFSETQ. CDR3 loop: CASRGTGGSYEQYF. CDR3 coding DNA: TGCGCCAGCAGAGGGACAGGGGGTTCCTACGAGCAGTACTTC. Together with reference TRBV5-1 and TRBJ2-7, the CDR3 gives the full variable domain: KAGVTQTPRYLIKTRGQQVTLSCSPISGHRSVSWYQQTPGQGLQFLFEYFSETQRNKGNFPGRFSGRQFSNSRSEMNVSTLELGDSALYLCASRGTGGSYEQYFGPGTRLTVT.

This chain uses TRBV19 with TRBJ2-1; the match to TRBD2 covers 10 bases. This CDR3 contains 15 residues. With 5 bases clipped from V and 2 bases from J, the junction kept 3 bases outside the gene matches. The germline CDR1 and CDR2 sequences are LNHDA and SQIVND (reference sequence). The chain's CDR3 is CASSLSGGPYNEQFF. CDR3 nucleotide sequence: TGTGCCAGTAGTCTTAGCGGGGGGCCCTACAATGAGCAGTTCTTC.

V gene TRBV5-1 combines with J gene TRBJ1-1, with 7 bases matching TRBD1. Looked up from germline, CDR1 is SGHRS and CDR2 is YFSETQ. The CDR3 is 16 residues long. J lost 1 base, V lost 2 bases, and 8 bases had no gene match. CDR3 nucleotide sequence: TGCGCCAGCAGCTTCCGGGACAGCGTTTCGAACACTGAAGCTTTCTTT. Translated, it gives CASSFRDSVSNTEAFF.

V is TRBV11-2 and J is TRBJ1-3; 7 bases line up with TRBD1. The length of the CDR3 is 11 residues. J gave up 9 bases and V 5 bases, and 1 base lay outside the gene matches. Germline lookup yields CDR1 SGHAT and CDR2 FQNNGV. The CDR3 is CASSPGGTIYF. CDR3 nucleotide sequence: TGTGCCAGCAGCCCAGGGGGCACCATATATTTT.

This chain links TRBV9 with TRBJ2-2; D is undetermined. The germline V gene encodes CDR1 SGDLS and CDR2 YYNGEE. Trimming took 4 bases from V and 1 from J, leaving 5 bases between them. This CDR3 contains 13 residues. As DNA, the CDR3 is TGTGCCAGCAGCCTTATGAACACCGGGGAGCTGTTTTTT. Translating gives CASSLMNTGELFF.

The chain carries TRBV9 and TRBJ1-6, with D perhaps TRBD1 (5 bases). The germline V gene has CDR1 SGDLS and CDR2 YYNGEE. The CDR3 totals 16 residues. V lost 3 bases and J lost 3, with 13 bases in between. The CDR3: CASSALDRVYNSPLHF. The CDR3 DNA follows: TGTGCCAGCAGCGCCCTCGACAGAGTCTATAATTCACCCCTCCACTTT.

The CDR3 region has the DNA TGTGCCAGCAGCCAAGATGAGGGGGTCTACGAGCAGTACTTC. The encoded protein is CASSQDEGVYEQYF. The J gene is TRBJ2-7, the V gene TRBV4-2, with D possibly matching TRBD1 (6 bases). CDR1 LGHNA and CDR2 YNFKEQ come from the germline V gene. The CDR3 runs to 14 residues. The V and J ends lost 0 bases and 3 bases respectively, with 9 bases between them.

The chain uses TRBV5-6 and TRBJ1-6, with a possible D match to TRBD1 (6 bases). The CDR3 covers 13 residues. V gave up 3 bases and J gave up 7 bases, with 8 bases separating them. Per germline, CDR1 SGHDT and CDR2 YYEEEE. The CDR3 region has the DNA TGTGCCAGCAGCTCGGGGGGCAATTCACCCCTCCACTTT. This translates into CASSSGGNSPLHF.

The V call is TRBV19, the J call TRBJ2-3, with 11 bases aligning to TRBD2. Trimming cost V 6 bases and J 3 bases; bases outside gene matches: 2. This CDR3 is built from 14 residues. Germline CDR1 and CDR2: LNHDA and SQIVND (reference sequence). CDR3 sequence (DNA): TGTGCCAGTAGCGCTAGCGGGGGGACAGATACGCAGTATTTT. Translating it yields CASSASGGTDTQYF.

This chain uses TRBV6-5 with TRBJ2-7; tentatively, D is TRBD1 (6 bases). V was shortened by 0 bases and J by 2 bases, with 14 bases between the two germline ends. Germline lookup yields CDR1 MNHEY and CDR2 SVGAGI. CDR3 length: 16 amino acids. Here the CDR3 reads CASSYSGQGFPYEQYF. CDR3 DNA sequence: TGTGCCAGCAGTTACTCAGGCCAGGGGTTCCCCTACGAGCAGTACTTC.